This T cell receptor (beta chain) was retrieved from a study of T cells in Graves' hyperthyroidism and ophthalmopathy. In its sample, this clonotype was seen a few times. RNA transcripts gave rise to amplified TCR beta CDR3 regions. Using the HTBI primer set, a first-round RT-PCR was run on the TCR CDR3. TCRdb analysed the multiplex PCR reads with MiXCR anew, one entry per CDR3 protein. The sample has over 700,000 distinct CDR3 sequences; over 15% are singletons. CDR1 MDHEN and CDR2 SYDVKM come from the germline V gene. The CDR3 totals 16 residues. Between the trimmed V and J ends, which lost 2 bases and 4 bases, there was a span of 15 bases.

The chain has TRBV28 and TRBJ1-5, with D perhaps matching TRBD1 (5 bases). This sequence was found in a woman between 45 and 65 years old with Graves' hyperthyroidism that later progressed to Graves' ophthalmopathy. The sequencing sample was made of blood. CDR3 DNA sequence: TGTGCCAGCAGTTTAGTGGGGCAGGGTAAAAATCAGCCCCAGCATTTT. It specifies CASSLVGQGKNQPQHF.